A selection of T cell receptor beta chains follows, all from one sample in a study of blood T cell repertoires in COVID-19. This table comes from immunoSEQ multiplex PCR, and its TCRdb copy is limited to in-frame clones, with some not included. The repertoire includes 150,000 to 200,000 clones, around 77% of them detected once, and 17% sits in the top ten. Sequencing input: peripheral blood. The receptors derive from a man aged 60-69 years with active or convalescent COVID-19. The CDR3 runs from the conserved cysteine through the conserved F or W. The order of the fields is CDR3 DNA, CDR3 protein, D gene, clone size, V gene, J gene. D genes are given only for firm matches. The listing skips clone size in some rows; elsewhere it reads once, few, many or a size class.

CDR3nt: TGCAGCGTTCCCCCTCTTCAGCCCCAGCATTTT
CDR3aa: CSVPPLQPQHF
d_gene: NA
abundance: NA
v_gene: TRBV29-1
j_gene: TRBJ1-5

CDR3nt: TGTGCCAGCAGCCCTCCTTCTAGCGGCACAGATACGCAGTATTTT
CDR3aa: CASSPPSSGTDTQYF
d_gene: NA
abundance: NA
v_gene: TRBV7-2
j_gene: TRBJ2-3

CDR3nt: TGCGCCAGCAACTTCGACAGGGTTGAGACCCAGTACTTC
CDR3aa: CASNFDRVETQYF
d_gene: TRBD1
abundance: NA
v_gene: TRBV5-1
j_gene: TRBJ2-5

CDR3nt: TGTGCCTGGAGTGTATCCATCTACTACGAGCAGTACTTC
CDR3aa: CAWSVSIYYEQYF
d_gene: NA
abundance: NA
v_gene: TRBV30
j_gene: TRBJ2-7

CDR3nt: TGTGCCAGCACCGTAGGGGGTCACAAGACAGATACGCAGTATTTT
CDR3aa: CASTVGGHKTDTQYF
d_gene: NA
abundance: NA
v_gene: TRBV6-6
j_gene: TRBJ2-3

CDR3nt: TGTGCCAGCAGCTTAGGTGTCGGCGAGCAGTACTTC
CDR3aa: CASSLGVGEQYF
d_gene: NA
abundance: few
v_gene: TRBV13
j_gene: TRBJ2-7

CDR3nt: TGCAGCGTTGCCGACAGGGGGCGGCGTGAAAAACTGTTTTTT
CDR3aa: CSVADRGRREKLFF
d_gene: TRBD1
abundance: NA
v_gene: TRBV29-1
j_gene: TRBJ1-4

CDR3nt: TGTGCCAGCAGTTACTCGGGGGGGAGGAACGAGCAGTACTTC
CDR3aa: CASSYSGGRNEQYF
d_gene: TRBD2
abundance: NA
v_gene: TRBV6-6
j_gene: TRBJ2-7

CDR3nt: TGTGCCAGCAGCGAAGGTAGGACAGGAAACACCGGGGAGCTGTTTTTT
CDR3aa: CASSEGRTGNTGELFF
d_gene: TRBD1
abundance: NA
v_gene: TRBV3-1/TRBV3-2
j_gene: TRBJ2-2

CDR3nt: TGTGCCAGCAGTTGGCAGGGGGAAGAGACCCAGTACTTC
CDR3aa: CASSWQGEETQYF
d_gene: TRBD1
abundance: few
v_gene: TRBV12-3/TRBV12-4
j_gene: TRBJ2-5

CDR3nt: TGTGCCACCAGCGAACAGGTTTACACTGAAGCTTTCTTT
CDR3aa: CATSEQVYTEAFF
d_gene: NA
abundance: NA
v_gene: TRBV15
j_gene: TRBJ1-1